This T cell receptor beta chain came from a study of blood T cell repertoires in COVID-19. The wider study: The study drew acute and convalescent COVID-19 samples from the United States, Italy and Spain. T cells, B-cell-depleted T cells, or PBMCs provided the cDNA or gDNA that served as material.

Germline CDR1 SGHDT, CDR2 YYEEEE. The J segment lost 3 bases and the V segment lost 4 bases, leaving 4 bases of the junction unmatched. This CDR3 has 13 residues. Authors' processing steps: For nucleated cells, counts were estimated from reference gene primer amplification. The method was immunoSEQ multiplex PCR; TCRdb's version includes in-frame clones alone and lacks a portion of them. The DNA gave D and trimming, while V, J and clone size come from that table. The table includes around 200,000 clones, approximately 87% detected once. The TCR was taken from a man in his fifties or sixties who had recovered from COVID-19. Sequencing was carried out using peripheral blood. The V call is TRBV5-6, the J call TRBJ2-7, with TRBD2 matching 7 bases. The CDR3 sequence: CASSGTIGYEQYF. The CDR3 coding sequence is TGTGCCAGCAGCGGGACTATCGGCTACGAGCAGTACTTC.